The source of this T cell receptor beta chain is a study of OX40 agonist ivuxolimab in advanced cancers. Background on the study: Aged roughly 23 to 79 with a mean of roughly 63 years, they were less than 90% male.

Worth noting for this clone: Its specificity is not known.

Broader study findings: Low normalized T-cell clonal expansion was also seen in some nonresponders.

Data came from immunoSEQ multiplex PCR; TCRdb stores just in-frame clones and leaves some out. The sample consists of 75,000 to 80,000 clones, about 90% of them appearing once. The source of this sequence is an adult with an advanced solid tumor such as melanoma, head and neck, liver or kidney cancer. The specimen comprised CD4+ or CD8+ T cells sorted from blood, sampled in a trial of the OX40 agonist ivuxolimab.

CDR3 bases: TGTGCCTGGAGTCTTGGAATAGCGGGAGGGCAAGGCAATGAGCAGTTCTTC. This codes for CAWSLGIAGGQGNEQFF. This chain joins TRBV30 and TRBJ2-1; 11 bases map to TRBD2. Germline V gene data show CDR1 as GTSNPN and CDR2 as SVGIG (reference sequence). This CDR3 spans 17 amino acids. V lost 2 bases and J lost 6; bases outside the gene matches: 12. Combining the CDR3 with reference TRBV30 and TRBJ2-1 gives the whole variable domain SQTIHQWPATLVQPVGSPLSLECTVEGTSNPNLYWYRQAAGRGLQLLFYSVGIGQISSEVPQNLSASRPQDRQFILSSKKLLLSDSGFYLCAWSLGIAGGQGNEQFFGPGTRLTVL.